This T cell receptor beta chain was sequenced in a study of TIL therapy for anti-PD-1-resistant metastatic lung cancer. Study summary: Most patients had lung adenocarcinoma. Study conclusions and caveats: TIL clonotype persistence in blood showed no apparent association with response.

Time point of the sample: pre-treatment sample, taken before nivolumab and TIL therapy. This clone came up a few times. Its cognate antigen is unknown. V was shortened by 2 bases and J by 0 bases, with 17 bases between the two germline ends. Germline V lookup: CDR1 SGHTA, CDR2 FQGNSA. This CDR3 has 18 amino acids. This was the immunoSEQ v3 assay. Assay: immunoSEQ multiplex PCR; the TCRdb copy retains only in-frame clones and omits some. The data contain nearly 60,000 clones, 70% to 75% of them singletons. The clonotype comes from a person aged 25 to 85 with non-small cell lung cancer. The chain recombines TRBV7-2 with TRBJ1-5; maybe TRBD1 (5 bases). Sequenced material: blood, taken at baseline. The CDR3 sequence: CASSLQGGLRGSNQPQHF. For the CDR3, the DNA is TGTGCCAGCAGCTTACAGGGAGGGTTGAGGGGTAGCAATCAGCCCCAGCATTTT.